This T cell receptor beta chain stems from a study of technical replicates of blood from a handful of donors. Here immunoSEQ multiplex PCR was the method, and the copy in TCRdb shows in-frame clones only, minus some. Of about 93,000 clones in the sample, approximately 95% were seen once. Losses at the gene ends were 4 bases for V and 2 bases for J; bases not matched to a gene: 5. The CDR3 length is 15 residues. Germline V lookup: CDR1 MNHEY, CDR2 SMNVEV (reference sequence). This sequence was found in a human donor in good health. V is TRBV27 and J is TRBJ2-1, with 7 bases identical to TRBD1. Sequencing was carried out using T cells isolated from PBMCs. CDR3 amino acids: CASSYGTAPYNEQFF. The CDR3 nucleotides read TGTGCCAGCAGTTACGGGACAGCTCCCTACAATGAGCAGTTCTTC.